These T cell receptor beta chains were read from a single sample in a study of T cell responses to AZD1222 COVID-19 vaccine. Repertoires were generated with immunoSEQ multiplex PCR, while TCRdb's copy carries only in-frame clones and drops some. Here the sample spans 180,000 or so clones, around 88% being singletons. The source material was peripheral blood, sampled on day 0 of AZD1222 vaccination. The source of these receptors is an adult in good health. The CDR3 runs from the conserved cysteine through the conserved F or W. The order of the fields is J gene, V gene, clone size, D gene, CDR3 DNA, CDR3 protein. D genes are given only for firm matches. Expanded clones get a size class; other rows say once, few or many, or leave the size out.

J: TRBJ1-4
V: TRBV28
size: NA
D: TRBD1
DNA: TGTGCCAGCAGGGATACACAGGGGACGGGGGAAAAACTGTTTTTT
CDR3: CASRDTQGTGEKLFF

J: TRBJ2-1
V: TRBV2
size: NA
D: NA
DNA: TGTGCCACTAAGAACGGTGAAGTCCTTGAGCAGTTCTTC
CDR3: CATKNGEVLEQFF

J: TRBJ1-2
V: TRBV5-5
size: NA
D: TRBD1
DNA: TGTGCCAGCAGCTTGAGGGACAGCTATAACTATGGCTACACCTTC
CDR3: CASSLRDSYNYGYTF

J: TRBJ2-2
V: TRBV7-3
size: NA
D: TRBD1
DNA: TGTGCCAGCAGCCAAACGACAGGGATCGGCACCGGGGAGCTGTTTTTT
CDR3: CASSQTTGIGTGELFF

J: TRBJ1-4
V: TRBV2
size: NA
D: NA
DNA: TGTGCCAGCAAGCCTGTTTCCGGGGAGGCTAATGAAAAACTGTTTTTT
CDR3: CASKPVSGEANEKLFF

J: TRBJ1-1
V: TRBV7-9
size: NA
D: TRBD1
DNA: TGTGCCAGCAGCGGAACCGGGACAGAGAACACTGAAGCTTTCTTT
CDR3: CASSGTGTENTEAFF

J: TRBJ2-5
V: TRBV3-1/TRBV3-2
size: NA
D: TRBD1
DNA: TGTGCCAGCTCAGGGGGCCAAGAGACCCAGTACTTC
CDR3: CASSGGQETQYF

J: TRBJ2-2
V: TRBV3-1/TRBV3-2
size: NA
D: TRBD2
DNA: TGTGCCAGCAGCCAAGAAGGCACTAGCGGGTCGGGGAGCGGGGAGCTGTTTTTT
CDR3: CASSQEGTSGSGSGELFF

J: TRBJ2-1
V: TRBV7-2
size: NA
D: TRBD2
DNA: TGTGCCAGCAGTCGGGGGGGGTCCTACAATGAGCAGTTCTTC
CDR3: CASSRGGSYNEQFF

J: TRBJ1-3
V: TRBV5-5
size: NA
D: NA
DNA: TGTGCCAGCAGCGCGTATACAGGAGATCTCTGGAATGTCATATATTTT
CDR3: CASSAYTGDLWNVIYF

J: TRBJ1-1
V: TRBV7-2
size: NA
D: NA
DNA: TGTGCCAGCAGCTTCCAGAACACTGAAGCTTTCTTT
CDR3: CASSFQNTEAFF

J: TRBJ1-6
V: TRBV28
size: few
D: NA
DNA: TGTGCCAGCAGTGGGGGGGCGCGTTCACCCCTCCACTTT
CDR3: CASSGGARSPLHF

J: TRBJ1-2
V: TRBV7-2
size: NA
D: TRBD1
DNA: TGTGCCAGCAGACCGGGCTTCGGACAGGGCTATGGCTACACCTTC
CDR3: CASRPGFGQGYGYTF

J: TRBJ1-6
V: TRBV7-9
size: once
D: NA
DNA: TGTGCCAGCAGACCCCCCATTCCGGCACCCCTCCACTTT
CDR3: CASRPPIPAPLHF

J: TRBJ1-5
V: TRBV2
size: NA
D: TRBD1
DNA: TGTGCCAGCAGCCCTTCGCCGGGACAGCCAGAAAAGCCCCAGCATTTT
CDR3: CASSPSPGQPEKPQHF

J: TRBJ1-4
V: TRBV10-3
size: NA
D: NA
DNA: TGTGCCATCAGTGAAACGTCCGTTGCAACTAATGAAAAACTGTTTTTT
CDR3: CAISETSVATNEKLFF

J: TRBJ1-1
V: TRBV10-3
size: NA
D: NA
DNA: TGTGCCATCAGTGAGTCTTCAAACACTGAAGCTTTCTTT
CDR3: CAISESSNTEAFF

J: TRBJ1-2
V: TRBV5-4
size: NA
D: NA
DNA: TGTGCCAGCAGATTTAACTCAAACGGTGGCTACACCTTC
CDR3: CASRFNSNGGYTF

J: TRBJ2-7
V: TRBV30
size: NA
D: NA
DNA: TGTGCCTGGAGTGTATTTTCTTTCGTCGGAGGGGAGAATGGCGCCTACGAGCAGTACTTC
CDR3: CAWSVFSFVGGENGAYEQYF

J: TRBJ1-5
V: TRBV2
size: few
D: TRBD1
DNA: TGTGCCAGCAGCGACCAGACAGGGGGTTTGAATCAGCCCCAGCATTTT
CDR3: CASSDQTGGLNQPQHF

J: TRBJ2-1
V: TRBV27
size: NA
D: NA
DNA: TGTGCCAGCACCAGCTCAGGGACTTGGTATGAGCAGTTCTTC
CDR3: CASTSSGTWYEQFF

J: TRBJ1-1
V: TRBV9
size: few
D: TRBD1
DNA: TGTGCCAGCAGCCCTTCAGGAGGGGGCGTTTTGAACACTGAAGCTTTCTTT
CDR3: CASSPSGGGVLNTEAFF

J: TRBJ1-5
V: TRBV19
size: NA
D: TRBD1
DNA: TGTGCCGCGGGAGGGACAGCTGCTTATAGCAATCAGCCCCAGCATTTT
CDR3: CAAGGTAAYSNQPQHF

J: TRBJ2-3
V: TRBV6-4
size: many
D: NA
DNA: TGTGCCAGCAGTGCAGGGGGGGCCACAGATACGCAGTATTTT
CDR3: CASSAGGATDTQYF

J: TRBJ1-1
V: TRBV30
size: NA
D: NA
DNA: TGTGCCCATCGTGGCGGGAACACTGAAGCTTTCTTT
CDR3: CAHRGGNTEAFF

J: TRBJ1-5
V: TRBV4-1
size: NA
D: NA
DNA: TGCGCCAGCAGCCAAGAATGGCTCTCCAATCAGCCCCAGCATTTT
CDR3: CASSQEWLSNQPQHF

J: TRBJ2-5
V: TRBV9
size: NA
D: NA
DNA: TGTGCCAGCAGCGTAGTCCCGGGGGCAGAGACCCAGTACTTC
CDR3: CASSVVPGAETQYF

J: TRBJ2-7
V: TRBV7-2
size: NA
D: TRBD1
DNA: TGTGCCAGCAGCCAAGCCGGACAGGGCTACTACGAGCAGTACTTC
CDR3: CASSQAGQGYYEQYF

J: TRBJ2-6
V: TRBV10-2
size: NA
D: NA
DNA: TGCGCCAGCAGTGCAACATCTGGGGCCAACGTCCTGACTTTC
CDR3: CASSATSGANVLTF

J: TRBJ2-7
V: TRBV3-1/TRBV3-2
size: NA
D: NA
DNA: TGTGCCAGCAGCCAAGTATCCTACGAGCAGTACTTC
CDR3: CASSQVSYEQYF

J: TRBJ1-1
V: TRBV24-1
size: NA
D: TRBD1
DNA: TGTGCCACCAGTGATCGACAGGGAATTGAGGCGAACACTGAAGCTTTCTTT
CDR3: CATSDRQGIEANTEAFF

J: TRBJ2-1
V: TRBV9
size: NA
D: TRBD2
DNA: TGTGCCAGCAGCGTAGCTGGGACTAGCGGGGAGGGTGACGGTTGGGTCTACAATGAGCAGTTCTTC
CDR3: CASSVAGTSGEGDGWVYNEQFF

J: TRBJ1-4
V: TRBV4-3
size: NA
D: NA
DNA: TGCGCCAGCAGCCAAGAATCTGTGAGAGGAGAAAAACTGTTTTTT
CDR3: CASSQESVRGEKLFF

J: TRBJ2-7
V: TRBV2
size: NA
D: NA
DNA: TGTGCCAGCCTGAAGGGGGTCGAGCAGTACTTC
CDR3: CASLKGVEQYF

J: TRBJ1-3
V: TRBV4-1
size: NA
D: NA
DNA: TGCGCCAGCAGCCAAGTAGGGGGGCCGAGCTCTGGAAACACCATATATTTT
CDR3: CASSQVGGPSSGNTIYF

J: TRBJ1-2
V: TRBV4-2
size: NA
D: TRBD1
DNA: TGTGCCAGCAGCCCCCTAGGGACAGGGGGCTATGGCTACACCTTC
CDR3: CASSPLGTGGYGYTF

J: TRBJ2-1
V: TRBV5-8
size: few
D: TRBD1
DNA: TGTGCCAGCAGCGGGACAGGGCGTCGCCATTCACGCGAGCAGTTCTTC
CDR3: CASSGTGRRHSREQFF

J: TRBJ2-3
V: TRBV27
size: NA
D: NA
DNA: TGTGCCAGCAGTCCCGGGACGACCACAGATACGCAGTATTTT
CDR3: CASSPGTTTDTQYF

J: TRBJ1-5
V: TRBV27
size: few
D: NA
DNA: TGTGCCAGCAGTTTGGCTTGGGGAAGCAATCAGCCCCAGCATTTT
CDR3: CASSLAWGSNQPQHF

J: TRBJ1-3
V: TRBV28
size: few
D: NA
DNA: TGTGCCAGCACCACCGGGGGCTCTGGAAACACCATATATTTT
CDR3: CASTTGGSGNTIYF

J: TRBJ2-7
V: TRBV6-5
size: NA
D: TRBD1
DNA: TGTGCCAGCAGGCAGGGGGACGAGCAGTACTTC
CDR3: CASRQGDEQYF